Sequencing of this T cell receptor (beta chain) was carried out in a study of blood T cell repertoires in COVID-19. The germline V gene has CDR1 LNHDA and CDR2 SQIVND (reference sequence). CDR3 length: 16 residues. Trimming removed 1 base from V and 0 bases from J, with 9 bases in between. Using immunoSEQ multiplex PCR, the repertoire was profiled, and TCRdb retains in-frame clones only, with some absent. The data hold 200,000 or so clones, with approximately 85% observed a single time. This clonotype was obtained from a man aged 60-69 years with acute or convalescent COVID-19. V gene TRBV19 combines with J gene TRBJ2-2; perhaps TRBD1 as D (5 bases). Sequences were obtained from peripheral blood. The CDR3 region has the DNA TGTGCCAGTAGTATAGGGGGCGGCGCGAACACCGGGGAGCTGTTTTTT. It encodes CASSIGGGANTGELFF.